The T cell receptor beta chain under discussion was sequenced for a study of blood T cells in healthy people across ages. The study's findings and limits: Observed TCR beta diversity showed a strong correlation with the percentage of naive T cells as measured by flow cytometry.

As regards this clonotype: Its specificity is unknown.

The study isolated at least 6.5 million PBMCs from each sample. It was with a sample-barcoded 5' primer and a J-beta primer mix that a second PCR of about 6 to 12 cycles was run. TCRdb passed the 5' RACE reads through MiXCR, listing each CDR3 protein once. The profile shows about 1 million distinct CDR3 sequences, roughly 24% of them singletons. Trimming shortened V by 2 bases and J by 0 bases, and 18 bases separated the two germline ends. The CDR3 has 18 residues. Germline values: CDR1 SGDLS, CDR2 YYNGEE. These records were also assigned to another study, of T cells of mothers and their children. That study reports: A few healthy Caucasian mothers, along with their six children, served as the donors. The shaping of TCR recombination output by thymic selection is similar in related and unrelated pairs.

The rearrangement uses TRBV9 and TRBJ2-1; the D gene is possibly TRBD2 (7 bases). The sample comprised blood. The sequence came from a girl aged 2-9 years in good health. The CDR3 DNA reads TGTGCCAGCAGCGTTCCAAAATACGGGGGGCGCTCCTACAATGAGCAGTTCTTC. As protein: CASSVPKYGGRSYNEQFF.